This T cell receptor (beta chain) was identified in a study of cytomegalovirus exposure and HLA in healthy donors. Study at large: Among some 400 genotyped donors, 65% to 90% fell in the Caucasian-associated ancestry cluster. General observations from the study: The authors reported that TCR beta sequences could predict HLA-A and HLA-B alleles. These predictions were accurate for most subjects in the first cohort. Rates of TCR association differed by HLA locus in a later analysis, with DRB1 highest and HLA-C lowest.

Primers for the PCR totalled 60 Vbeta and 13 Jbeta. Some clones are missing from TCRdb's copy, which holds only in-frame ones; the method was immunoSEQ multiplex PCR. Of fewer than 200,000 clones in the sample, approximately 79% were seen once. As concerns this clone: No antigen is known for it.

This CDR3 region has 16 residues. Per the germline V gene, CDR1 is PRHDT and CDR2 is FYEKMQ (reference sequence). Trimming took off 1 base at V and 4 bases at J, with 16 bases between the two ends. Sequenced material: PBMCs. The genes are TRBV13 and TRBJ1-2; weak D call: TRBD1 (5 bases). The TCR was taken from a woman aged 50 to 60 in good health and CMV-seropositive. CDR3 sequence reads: CASSLVSTVRGYGYTF. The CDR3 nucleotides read TGTGCCAGCAGCTTAGTATCGACCGTAAGGGGCTATGGCTACACCTTC.